This T cell receptor beta chain emerged from a study of blood T cell repertoires in COVID-19. V shed 0 bases and J shed 4 bases, with 12 bases lying between them. Per germline, CDR1 LNHDA and CDR2 SQIVND (reference sequence). This CDR3 comprises 15 residues. Profiling relied on immunoSEQ multiplex PCR, and the TCRdb table lists in-frame clones only, not all of them. Of 150,000 to 200,000 clones in the sample, 70% to 90% were seen once. The receptor's source is a woman aged 80 or over in a cohort sampled during active or convalescent COVID-19. Sequenced: peripheral blood. The genes are TRBV19 and TRBJ1-2, with D perhaps TRBD1 (5 bases). For the CDR3, the DNA is TGTGCCAGTAGTATAGATTTCGGGGGAGGCTATGGCTACACCTTC. Protein product: CASSIDFGGGYGYTF. Based on the CDR3 plus reference TRBV19 and TRBJ1-2, the full variable domain is DGGITQSPKYLFRKEGQNVTLSCEQNLNHDAMYWYRQDPGQGLRLIYYSQIVNDFQKGDIAEGYSVSREKKESFPLTVTSAQKNPTAFYLCASSIDFGGGYGYTFGSGTRLTVV.